The next 22 T cell receptor beta chains were all read from a single sample in a study of human T cells and chemical hapten exposure. Time point: patch test 2, 6 weeks after DPC sensitization. Treatment reported: therapeutic diphenylcyclopropenone sensitization with weekly scalp DPC. From the RACE reads, TCRdb called clonotypes with MiXCR, one entry per CDR3 protein. The sample comprises 350,000 to 400,000 distinct CDR3 sequences, nearly 6.5% of which are singletons, and less than 6.5% rests with the top ten. Sequencing was performed on whole blood, taken in connection with sensitization to the hapten diphenylcyclopropenone (DPC). Receptors originate from a young woman with alopecia areata. Some clones in this sample may be carry-over from other donors' samples.

The chain is built from TRBV6-5 and TRBJ2-7, with 11 bases matching TRBD2. V shed 0 bases and J 0 bases; nucleotides not matched to a gene: 1. There are 16 residues in the CDR3. The germline CDR1 and CDR2 sequences are MNHEY and SVGAGI. In DNA form, the CDR3 reads TGTGCCAGCAGTTACTCACTAGCGGGGGACTCCTACGAGCAGTACTTC. Its translation: CASSYSLAGDSYEQYF.

The rearrangement links TRBV12-3 or TRBV12-4 to TRBJ1-2; D may be TRBD1 (6 bases). The CDR3 spans 15 residues. V was pared by 6 bases and J by 4 bases, with 18 bases between. The CDR3 coding sequence is TGTGCCAGCAGCCGAACGGTGGGGGGCCTCTATGGCTACACCTTC. Protein product: CASSRTVGGLYGYTF.

In its sample, this clonotype was seen a few times. The gene calls are TRBV10-3 and TRBJ2-3; 7 nucleotides align to TRBD1. The CDR3 is 15 amino acids. Germline assignment: CDR1 ENHRY and CDR2 SYGVKD. Trimming at V came to 10 bases and at J to 3 bases, leaving 13 bases not matched to a gene. In DNA, the CDR3 is TGTGCCACAAGGGCCGAGGGGGCCAGGACAGATACGCAGTATTTT. Its translation: CATRAEGARTDTQYF.

This clonotype has just a few counts. The genes are TRBV9 and TRBJ1-3; D is ambiguous. Germline V lookup: CDR1 SGDLS, CDR2 YYNGEE. The CDR3 totals 14 residues. V lost 0 bases and J lost 2, with 6 bases in between. Here the CDR3 reads CASSVGEAGNTIYF. CDR3 sequence (DNA): TGTGCCAGCAGCGTAGGGGAGGCTGGAAACACCATATATTTT.

This clonotype was picked up a small number of times. The V call is TRBV6-2 or TRBV6-3, the J call TRBJ1-5; D remains ambiguous. CDR1 and CDR2 (germline): MNHEY, SVGEGT. The CDR3 spans 15 residues. Trimming removed 5 bases at V and 0 bases at J, with 11 bases between. Here the CDR3 reads CASSETPYSNQPQHF. The CDR3 bases are TGTGCCAGCAGTGAAACACCTTATAGCAATCAGCCCCAGCATTTT.

This clonotype was counted a few times. V is TRBV12-3 or TRBV12-4 and J is TRBJ2-1; TRBD2 agrees at 11 bases. This CDR3 contains 15 residues. Trimming at V came to 7 bases and at J to 9 bases, leaving 11 bases not matched to a gene. Here the CDR3 reads CASNSVLAGVGEQFF. The CDR3 DNA reads as TGTGCCAGCAACTCGGTACTAGCGGGGGTCGGTGAGCAGTTCTTC.

In its sample, this clonotype was seen a few times. The chain uses TRBV7-2 and TRBJ2-1; 14 nucleotides agree with TRBD2. J lost 1 base, V lost 6 bases, and 2 bases had no gene match. The CDR3 loop spans 16 amino acids. Germline lookup yields CDR1 SGHTA and CDR2 FQGNSA. In nucleotides, the CDR3 is TGTGCCAGCAGGGGGACTAGCGGGGGATCCTACAATGAGCAGTTCTTC. Its translation: CASRGTSGGSYNEQFF.

In its sample, this clonotype was seen many times. The chain recombines TRBV5-4 with TRBJ1-2; 10 bases agree with TRBD1. The junction had 6 bases not matched to a gene; V was cut back by 2 bases and J by 8 bases. The CDR3 covers 14 residues. Germline V gives CDR1 SGHNT, CDR2 YYREEE (reference sequence). Written as DNA, the CDR3 is TGTGCCAGCAGCTTTCTGGACAGGGGGGGCGGCTACACCTTC. This translates into CASSFLDRGGGYTF.

V is TRBV7-2 and J is TRBJ1-5; possible D gene TRBD1, 6 bases. V lost 2 bases and J 7 bases, leaving 15 bases between the germline ends. Germline loops: CDR1 SGHTA, CDR2 FQGNSA. The CDR3 totals 15 residues. In DNA, the CDR3 is TGTGCCAGCAGCTTATCGGACCGGGGGCAACAGCCCCAGCATTTT. As protein: CASSLSDRGQQPQHF.

V is TRBV29-1 and J is TRBJ1-4; TRBD1 is a possible D gene (6 bases). Trimming shortened V by 5 bases and J by 8 bases, and 12 bases separated the two germline ends. Germline CDR1 reads SQVTM; CDR2 reads ANQGSEA. This CDR3 region has 12 residues. The chain's CDR3 is CSVKQGGEKLFF. The CDR3 bases are TGCAGCGTTAAACAGGGCGGGGAAAAACTGTTTTTT. The full variable domain, completed using reference TRBV29-1 and TRBJ1-4, is SAVISQKPSRDICQRGTSLTIQCQVDSQVTMMFWYRQQPGQSLTLIATANQGSEATYESGFVIDKFPISRPNLTFSTLTVSNMSPEDSSIYLCSVKQGGEKLFFGSGTQLSVL.

This clonotype was observed once. A much larger clone lies one base from this, so it may be a read error. The genes are TRBV5-1 and TRBJ2-7; no firm D call. CDR1 SGHRS and CDR2 YFSETQ come from the germline V gene. The V end lost 4 bases, the J end lost 5 bases, and 10 bases lay between the germline ends. This CDR3 has 12 residues. CDR3 amino acids: CASSTPRNEQYF. The CDR3, as DNA: TGCGCCAGCAGCACCCCAAGAAACGAGCAGTACTTC.

The V and J genes are TRBV7-9 and TRBJ2-1; 15 bases fit TRBD2. Losses at the gene ends were 4 bases for V and 2 bases for J; bases not matched to a gene: 12. CDR1 is SEHNR and CDR2 is FQNEAQ in the germline V gene (reference sequence). The CDR3 length is 20 residues. CDR3 amino acids: CASSSTVPGLAGGPYNEQFF. The CDR3 DNA reads TGTGCCAGCAGCTCTACAGTCCCGGGACTAGCGGGGGGCCCCTACAATGAGCAGTTCTTC.

This clonotype occurred a few times. The chain is built from TRBV5-1 and TRBJ1-1, with no clear D. The CDR3 is 13 amino acids. Germline CDR1 SGHRS, CDR2 YFSETQ. V was cut by 1 base and J by 3 bases, with 7 bases left in between. The CDR3 here is CASSLTDHTEAFF. The CDR3 nucleotides read TGCGCCAGCAGCTTGACGGACCACACTGAAGCTTTCTTT.

The table lists this clonotype with many counts. J is TRBJ2-7 and V is TRBV3-1; D uncertain. The CDR3 contains 15 residues. The V end was cut by 4 bases, the J end by 2 bases, with 15 bases between. Germline V CDR1 and CDR2: LGHDT, YNNKEL (reference sequence). The CDR3 nucleotides read TGTGCCAGCAGCCCTGAACCACAGAGCACCTACGAGCAGTACTTC. Protein product: CASSPEPQSTYEQYF.

This clonotype was recorded many times. The CDR3 reads CASSTGTNEKLFF. The CDR3 DNA sequence: TGTGCCAGCAGCACGGGGACTAATGAAAAACTGTTTTTT. The J gene is TRBJ1-4, the V gene TRBV11-2; D is undetermined. Germline loops: CDR1 SGHAT, CDR2 FQNNGV. Trimming cost V 5 bases and J 2 bases, with 6 bases left between them. The CDR3 is 13 amino acids.

This clonotype was seen a handful of times. The chain is built from TRBV28 and TRBJ2-3; 8 bases are a match to TRBD2. The J segment lost 9 bases and the V segment lost 5 bases, leaving 7 bases of the junction unmatched. The germline CDR1 and CDR2 sequences are MDHEN and SYDVKM. The CDR3 sequence is 13 residues long. The CDR3 here is CASSISREGTQYF. The CDR3 DNA is TGTGCCAGCAGTATTTCACGGGAGGGGACGCAGTATTTT.

Ten or more counts support this clonotype. The J gene is TRBJ2-6, the V gene TRBV5-1; no clear D gene. The V gene lost 0 bases and the J gene lost 0 bases, with 7 bases spanning the gap. The CDR3 is made up of 16 amino acids. CDR1 is SGHRS, CDR2 YFSETQ, per germline. The DNA for the CDR3 is TGCGCCAGCAGCTTGGGGGCCAACTCTGGGGCCAACGTCCTGACTTTC. Its translation is CASSLGANSGANVLTF.

This clonotype was observed a few times. This sequence joins TRBV20-1 and TRBJ1-1, with D perhaps TRBD1 (6 bases). Germline CDR1 and CDR2: DFQATT and SNEGSKA (reference sequence). Trimming cost V 0 bases and J 1 base, with 12 bases left between them. The CDR3 runs to 15 residues. The chain's CDR3 is CSARDLSRGNTEAFF. DNA of the CDR3: TGCAGTGCTAGAGATCTTAGCAGGGGGAACACTGAAGCTTTCTTT.

This clonotype was picked up a small number of times. This chain uses TRBV7-6 with TRBJ2-7, with 10 positions matching TRBD2. The CDR3 totals 16 residues. The V gene end was trimmed by 0 bases and the J gene end by 7 bases; junction bases not matched to a gene: 9. The germline V gene has CDR1 SGHVS and CDR2 FNYEAQ. CDR3 sequence: CASSLASGGTRGEQYF. The CDR3 DNA follows: TGTGCCAGCAGCTTAGCTAGCGGGGGGACAAGAGGGGAGCAGTACTTC.

This clonotype came up a few times. V usage is TRBV2 and J usage is TRBJ1-2; a possible D gene is TRBD1 (6 bases). Germline values: CDR1 SNHLY, CDR2 FYNNEI. This CDR3 is built from 13 residues. Deletions cut 6 bases from V and 6 bases from J, with 14 bases between. The CDR3, as DNA: TGTGCCAGCAGAGGGTACAGGGAAGATGGCTACACCTTC. Translating it yields CASRGYREDGYTF.

This clonotype has ten or more counts. This sequence joins TRBV6-6 and TRBJ1-5; D gene ambiguous. The CDR3 sequence is 14 residues long. V shed 5 bases and J shed 1 base, with 9 bases lying between them. Germline CDR1 and CDR2: MNHNY and SVGAGI (reference sequence). The CDR3 nucleotides read TGTGCCAGCAGTGCCGCGGACAGCAATCAGCCCCAGCATTTT. It encodes CASSAADSNQPQHF.

This clonotype was counted ten times or more. This chain joins TRBV4-1 and TRBJ2-1, with 7 bases aligning to TRBD2. J was trimmed by 13 bases and V by 2 bases; bases with no gene match: 11. The CDR3 loop spans 14 amino acids. CDR1 MGHRA and CDR2 YSYEKL come from the germline V gene. CDR3 loop: CASSQTTERGKQFF. The DNA of the CDR3 is TGCGCCAGCAGCCAAACCACGGAGCGGGGTAAACAGTTCTTC.